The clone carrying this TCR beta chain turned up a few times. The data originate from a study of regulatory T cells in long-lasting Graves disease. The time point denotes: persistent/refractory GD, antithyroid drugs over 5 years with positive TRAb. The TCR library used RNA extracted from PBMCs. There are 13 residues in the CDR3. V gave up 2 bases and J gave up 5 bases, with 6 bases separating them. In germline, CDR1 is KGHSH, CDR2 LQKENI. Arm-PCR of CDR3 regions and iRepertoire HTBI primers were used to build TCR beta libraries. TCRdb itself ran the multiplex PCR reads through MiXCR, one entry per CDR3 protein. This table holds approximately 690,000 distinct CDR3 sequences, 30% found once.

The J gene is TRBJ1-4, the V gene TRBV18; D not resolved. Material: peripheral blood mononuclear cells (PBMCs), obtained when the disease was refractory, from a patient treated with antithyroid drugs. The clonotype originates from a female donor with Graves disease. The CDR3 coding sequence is TGTGCCAGCTCACCAGCAGAGAATGAAAAACTGTTTTTT. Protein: CASSPAENEKLFF.